This is a list of T cell receptor beta chains from one sample in a study of prognosis after radiotherapy for stage I lung cancer. TCRdb independently ran MiXCR on the multiplex PCR reads; one entry per CDR3 protein. The sample gives 20,000 to 25,000 distinct CDR3 sequences, approximately 42% of which show up once; around 60% is in the top ten. This specimen consisted of PBMCs, obtained before or after stereotactic body radiation therapy (not recorded which). These receptors all stem from a donor aged 50 or older with non-small cell lung cancer. The CDR3 runs from the conserved cysteine through the conserved F or W. Fields, in order: J gene, V gene, clone size, CDR3 length, CDR3 protein. Size is omitted from some rows. Given values are once, few, many or a class for expanded clones.

j_call: TRBJ2-3
v_call: TRBV2
clone_size: .
cdr3_length: 14
cdr3_aa: CASRGDRVTDTQYF

j_call: TRBJ2-1
v_call: TRBV7-9
clone_size: few
cdr3_length: 13
cdr3_aa: CAGGLAGVYEQFF

j_call: TRBJ2-3
v_call: TRBV24-1
clone_size: many
cdr3_length: 16
cdr3_aa: CATSDSRDRGTDTQYF

j_call: TRBJ2-7
v_call: TRBV12-3/TRBV12-4
clone_size: many
cdr3_length: 14
cdr3_aa: CASTRASPLNEQYF

j_call: TRBJ1-1
v_call: TRBV20-1
clone_size: many
cdr3_length: 13
cdr3_aa: CSAREPPGTEAFF

j_call: TRBJ2-7
v_call: TRBV27
clone_size: .
cdr3_length: 15
cdr3_aa: CASSPISEGRYEQYF

j_call: TRBJ1-1
v_call: TRBV10-1
clone_size: .
cdr3_length: 13
cdr3_aa: CASSDRGWTEAFF

j_call: TRBJ2-3
v_call: TRBV5-1
clone_size: many
cdr3_length: 16
cdr3_aa: CASSAGLAGGVDTQYF

j_call: TRBJ1-1
v_call: TRBV2
clone_size: .
cdr3_length: 13
cdr3_aa: CASSREENTEAFF

j_call: TRBJ2-6
v_call: TRBV5-4
clone_size: .
cdr3_length: 17
cdr3_aa: CASSPGQWGSGANVLTF

j_call: TRBJ1-2
v_call: TRBV28
clone_size: .
cdr3_length: 15
cdr3_aa: CASTPFETDLTGYTF

j_call: TRBJ2-1
v_call: TRBV7-9
clone_size: many
cdr3_length: 13
cdr3_aa: CASSRPPLDEQFF

j_call: TRBJ1-2
v_call: TRBV6-1
clone_size: .
cdr3_length: 14
cdr3_aa: CASTVTGGSGGYTF

j_call: TRBJ2-7
v_call: TRBV3-1
clone_size: .
cdr3_length: 15
cdr3_aa: CANSQEMRSSYEQYF

j_call: TRBJ2-2
v_call: TRBV6-5
clone_size: once
cdr3_length: 14
cdr3_aa: CASSSRTVGEELFF

j_call: TRBJ2-7
v_call: TRBV12-3/TRBV12-4
clone_size: .
cdr3_length: 14
cdr3_aa: CASRGGTGGHEQHF

j_call: TRBJ2-3
v_call: TRBV9
clone_size: many
cdr3_length: 15
cdr3_aa: CASSPGVTNSDTQYF

j_call: TRBJ1-1
v_call: TRBV5-1
clone_size: many
cdr3_length: 14
cdr3_aa: CASSPQGTDTEAFF

j_call: TRBJ2-7
v_call: TRBV5-1
clone_size: many
cdr3_length: 12
cdr3_aa: CASSLPGNEQYF

j_call: TRBJ1-4
v_call: TRBV28
clone_size: .
cdr3_length: 17
cdr3_aa: CASTPGGLLTPNEKLFF

j_call: TRBJ2-1
v_call: TRBV7-3
clone_size: .
cdr3_length: 15
cdr3_aa: CASSYSSGIYNEQFF

j_call: TRBJ2-5
v_call: TRBV7-8
clone_size: many
cdr3_length: 14
cdr3_aa: CASSLAAVSGTQYF

j_call: TRBJ2-2
v_call: TRBV12-3/TRBV12-4
clone_size: few
cdr3_length: 16
cdr3_aa: CASTDLAGGNTGELFF

j_call: TRBJ2-3
v_call: TRBV7-3
clone_size: many
cdr3_length: 16
cdr3_aa: CASSLTAAPGTDTQYF

j_call: TRBJ2-4
v_call: TRBV28
clone_size: many
cdr3_length: 14
cdr3_aa: CASSLSPAENIQYF

j_call: TRBJ1-2
v_call: TRBV11-3
clone_size: .
cdr3_length: 13
cdr3_aa: CARSSGTANGYTF

j_call: TRBJ2-7
v_call: TRBV6-1
clone_size: many
cdr3_length: 14
cdr3_aa: CASGGGQGGYEQYF

j_call: TRBJ2-7
v_call: TRBV7-6
clone_size: .
cdr3_length: 14
cdr3_aa: CASSLASAGDEQYF

j_call: TRBJ1-1
v_call: TRBV19
clone_size: .
cdr3_length: 13
cdr3_aa: CASVRISNTEAFF

j_call: TRBJ2-1
v_call: TRBV3-2
clone_size: many
cdr3_length: 15
cdr3_aa: CASGTGTGGYNEQFF

j_call: TRBJ1-4
v_call: TRBV18
clone_size: many
cdr3_length: 13
cdr3_aa: CASSMTVGEKLFF

j_call: TRBJ2-1
v_call: TRBV11-3
clone_size: many
cdr3_length: 17
cdr3_aa: CASSLVMSGGLRNEQFF

j_call: TRBJ2-1
v_call: TRBV24-1
clone_size: many
cdr3_length: 14
cdr3_aa: CATRGGAGEHEQFF

j_call: TRBJ1-3
v_call: TRBV29-1
clone_size: many
cdr3_length: 16
cdr3_aa: CSVVVVRGVSGNTIYF

j_call: TRBJ2-1
v_call: TRBV9
clone_size: .
cdr3_length: 13
cdr3_aa: CASSVDVFNEQFF

j_call: TRBJ2-1
v_call: TRBV24-1
clone_size: many
cdr3_length: 13
cdr3_aa: CATSDASLDEQFF

j_call: TRBJ1-1
v_call: TRBV3-1
clone_size: few
cdr3_length: 15
cdr3_aa: CASSHRDRGFTEAFF

j_call: TRBJ2-5
v_call: TRBV3-1
clone_size: many
cdr3_length: 13
cdr3_aa: CASSRRGEETQYF

j_call: TRBJ1-5
v_call: TRBV6-1
clone_size: many
cdr3_length: 12
cdr3_aa: CASSEKVQPQHF

j_call: TRBJ2-1
v_call: TRBV4-2
clone_size: many
cdr3_length: 16
cdr3_aa: CASSQETGLGYGEQFF

j_call: TRBJ2-3
v_call: TRBV7-6
clone_size: .
cdr3_length: 15
cdr3_aa: CASSNSGPPRDTQYF

j_call: TRBJ2-7
v_call: TRBV18
clone_size: many
cdr3_length: 15
cdr3_aa: CASSPREAQVGEQYF

j_call: TRBJ2-1
v_call: TRBV20-1
clone_size: few
cdr3_length: 14
cdr3_aa: CSASLDTGHNEQFF

j_call: TRBJ1-1
v_call: TRBV5-1
clone_size: many
cdr3_length: 14
cdr3_aa: CASSPTGPGTEAFF

j_call: TRBJ1-2
v_call: TRBV4-1
clone_size: many
cdr3_length: 15
cdr3_aa: CASSQGGQGAAGYTF

j_call: TRBJ2-6
v_call: TRBV5-4
clone_size: many
cdr3_length: 15
cdr3_aa: CASSSRTAGANVLTF

j_call: TRBJ1-3
v_call: TRBV20-1
clone_size: .
cdr3_length: 14
cdr3_aa: CSAADSEGRDTIYF

j_call: TRBJ1-5
v_call: TRBV12-3/TRBV12-4
clone_size: .
cdr3_length: 13
cdr3_aa: CASRSTGNQPQHF

j_call: TRBJ1-2
v_call: TRBV7-9
clone_size: .
cdr3_length: 11
cdr3_aa: CASIPGHGYTF

j_call: TRBJ2-5
v_call: TRBV5-6
clone_size: .
cdr3_length: 11
cdr3_aa: CASSYLETQYF

j_call: TRBJ2-2
v_call: TRBV24-1
clone_size: medium-sized
cdr3_length: 16
cdr3_aa: CATSDGGVQGDGELFF

j_call: TRBJ1-5
v_call: TRBV18
clone_size: many
cdr3_length: 14
cdr3_aa: CASSRPGQLRPQHF

j_call: TRBJ2-5
v_call: TRBV7-2
clone_size: many
cdr3_length: 14
cdr3_aa: CASTIGLAQETQYF